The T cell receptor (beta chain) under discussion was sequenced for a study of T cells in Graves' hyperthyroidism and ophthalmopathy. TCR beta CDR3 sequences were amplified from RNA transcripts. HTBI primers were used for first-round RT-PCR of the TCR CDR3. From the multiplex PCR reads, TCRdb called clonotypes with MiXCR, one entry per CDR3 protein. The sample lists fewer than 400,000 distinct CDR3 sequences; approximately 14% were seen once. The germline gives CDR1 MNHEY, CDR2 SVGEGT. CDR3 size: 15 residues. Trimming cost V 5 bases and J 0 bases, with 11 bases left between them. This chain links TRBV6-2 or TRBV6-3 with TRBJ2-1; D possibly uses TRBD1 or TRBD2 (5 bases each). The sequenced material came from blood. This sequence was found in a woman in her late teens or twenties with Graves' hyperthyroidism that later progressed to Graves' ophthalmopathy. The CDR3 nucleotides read TGTGCCAGCAGTGGGGGAGTCACCTCCTACAATGAGCAGTTCTTC. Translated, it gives CASSGGVTSYNEQFF.